A selection of T cell receptor beta chains follows, all from one sample in a study of early T cells in non-severe SARS-CoV-2 infection. One entry per CDR3 protein results from TCRdb running MiXCR on the 5' RACE reads. The sample includes roughly 97,000 distinct CDR3 sequences, 9.5% to 12% of them seen just once. The source material was whole blood, sampled at baseline. These receptors were collected from an adult who was a healthcare worker with PCR-confirmed SARS-CoV-2 infection or an uninfected control (not recorded which). CDR3s include the opening cysteine and the closing phenylalanine or tryptophan. Fields, in order: CDR3 DNA, CDR3 protein, D gene, clone size, J gene, V gene. A D gene is named only where the DNA matches it firmly. Clone size is stated in some rows and not others, as once, few, many or a class when expanded.

TGTGCCAGTACCCCCGGGGGTTACCAAGAGACCCAGTACTTC,CASTPGGYQETQYF,NA,few,TRBJ2-5,TRBV19
TGTGCCAGCAGCCCCCTTATTTCTTGGTTACAGTACTTC,CASSPLISWLQYF,NA,NA,TRBJ2-7,TRBV7-9
TGTGCCAGCAGTCGGACAGAGACCCTTAACACTGAAGCTTTCTTT,CASSRTETLNTEAFF,NA,few,TRBJ1-1,TRBV3-1
TGTGCCAGTAAATCCGGGACGGCTGGTTATGGCTACACCTTC,CASKSGTAGYGYTF,NA,many,TRBJ1-2,TRBV19
TGTGCCAGCAGCCCTCGGGGGGGCCCCGAGCAGTACTTC,CASSPRGGPEQYF,TRBD2,NA,TRBJ2-7,TRBV7-9
TGTGCCAGCAGCGCCGGGACAGGGGGCAGTTCACCCCTCCACTTT,CASSAGTGGSSPLHF,TRBD1,NA,TRBJ1-6,TRBV6-1
TGCGCCAGCAGCTTGCTCGCCGGGACAGGTTCCAATGAGCAGTTCTTC,CASSLLAGTGSNEQFF,TRBD1,many,TRBJ2-1,TRBV5-1
TGTGCCAGCAGCTCCCCCCTGGGCACAGATACGCAGTATTTT,CASSSPLGTDTQYF,NA,many,TRBJ2-3,TRBV7-9
TGCAGTGCTCCCAGACAGGGCTTTTCGAACACTGAAGCTTTCTTT,CSAPRQGFSNTEAFF,TRBD1,few,TRBJ1-1,TRBV20-1
TGTGCCAGCAGTCCTCAGGGGGGGACTAGTGTCTACAATGAGCAGTTCTTC,CASSPQGGTSVYNEQFF,NA,NA,TRBJ2-1,TRBV12-3/TRBV12-4
TGTGCCAGCAGCGTAGTAGCGGTGACTAGCACAGATACGCAGTATTTT,CASSVVAVTSTDTQYF,NA,NA,TRBJ2-3,TRBV9
TGCGCCAGCAGCTTGGTCGGGACAGCCCGTGGGGATACGCAGTATTTT,CASSLVGTARGDTQYF,TRBD1,NA,TRBJ2-3,TRBV5-1
TGTGCCAGCAGCTTAGCGCAGTCGGGCTCACCCCTCCACTTT,CASSLAQSGSPLHF,NA,many,TRBJ1-6,TRBV7-2
TGTGCCAGCAGTGTATGGTCCGGGGCATCGAACACTGAAGCTTTCTTT,CASSVWSGASNTEAFF,NA,few,TRBJ1-1,TRBV6-1
TGTGCCACCTCGACTAGCCCCGATACGCAGTATTTT,CATSTSPDTQYF,TRBD2,NA,TRBJ2-3,TRBV2
TGTGCCAGCAGCCGCCAACTAGTGGGTAACAATGAGCAGTTCTTC,CASSRQLVGNNEQFF,NA,NA,TRBJ2-1,TRBV3-1
TGCAGTGCTGGGGCAGGCACAGATACGCAGTATTTT,CSAGAGTDTQYF,NA,few,TRBJ2-3,TRBV20-1
TGCGCCAGCAGCCGGGGGACTAGCGGGGCCTACAATGAGCAGTTCTTC,CASSRGTSGAYNEQFF,TRBD2,few,TRBJ2-1,TRBV5-1
TGTGCCAGCAAAAGGGGAATTGGCTCTGGAAACACCATATATTTT,CASKRGIGSGNTIYF,NA,NA,TRBJ1-3,TRBV6-5
TGCAGCGTTTCGGGACACCTAAACACTGAAGCTTTCTTT,CSVSGHLNTEAFF,NA,NA,TRBJ1-1,TRBV29-1
TGCAGTGCTAGCCCCCCTAGCGGGGGGGGGAATGAGCAGTTCTTC,CSASPPSGGGNEQFF,TRBD2,few,TRBJ2-1,TRBV20-1
TGTGCCAGCAGCTCGGGACTAGTATACAATGAGCAGTTCTTC,CASSSGLVYNEQFF,TRBD2,few,TRBJ2-1,TRBV5-4
TGTGCCAGCAGCCTCTACAGGGCTAGTGGGGCCAACGTCCTGACTTTC,CASSLYRASGANVLTF,NA,few,TRBJ2-6,TRBV7-2
TGCGCCAGCAGCTCCCCGGGGTCGGCCAAAAACATTCAGTACTTC,CASSSPGSAKNIQYF,NA,NA,TRBJ2-4,TRBV4-1
TGTGCCAGCAGCTTTCGCGGGAGTTCAGATACGCAGTATTTT,CASSFRGSSDTQYF,TRBD2,many,TRBJ2-3,TRBV7-2
TGTGCCAGCAGCCCGCTGGGGGGGCCGATTAATGGCTACACCTTC,CASSPLGGPINGYTF,NA,NA,TRBJ1-2,TRBV7-2
TGTGCCAGCAGTTCAGGGGGCAGGCCGGATCAGCCCCAGCATTTT,CASSSGGRPDQPQHF,TRBD1,NA,TRBJ1-5,TRBV28
TGCGCCAGCAGCTTGGGGCCGACAGGGAATGAGCAGTTCTTC,CASSLGPTGNEQFF,TRBD1,many,TRBJ2-1,TRBV5-1
TGTGCCAGCAGGAGGGAGTTAGACACCGGGGAGCTGTTTTTT,CASRRELDTGELFF,NA,few,TRBJ2-2,TRBV27
TGCAGCGTTGACGGTAGCGGGTCTAGGAATGAGCAGTTCTTC,CSVDGSGSRNEQFF,TRBD2,NA,TRBJ2-1,TRBV29-1
TGCAGTGCTCGAGAGGACACCTACGAGCAGTACTTC,CSAREDTYEQYF,NA,NA,TRBJ2-7,TRBV20-1
TGTGCCAGCAGCTTAGGGACTAGCGGTACCAATGAGCAGTTCTTC,CASSLGTSGTNEQFF,TRBD2,NA,TRBJ2-1,TRBV11-2
TGTGCCAGCAGCTCCCAGGGGGCCGGAATTGGAAAACTGTTTTTT,CASSSQGAGIGKLFF,TRBD1,few,TRBJ1-4,TRBV7-9
TGCAGTGCCAGCCCCGGGACAGGGGGCGGAGAGACCCAGTACTTC,CSASPGTGGGETQYF,TRBD1,NA,TRBJ2-5,TRBV20-1
TGCGCCAGCAGCCAAGATTTGGCTAGCGGGAGAGGCAGGCAGTTCTTC,CASSQDLASGRGRQFF,TRBD2,NA,TRBJ2-1,TRBV4-1
TGCAGTGCTAGGTCCAGATACATGAACACTGAAGCTTTCTTT,CSARSRYMNTEAFF,NA,few,TRBJ1-1,TRBV20-1
TGTGCCAGCAGCTTAGACAGGCGAGGTGTAGAGCAGTACTTC,CASSLDRRGVEQYF,NA,many,TRBJ2-7,TRBV11-2
TGTGCCAGCAGGTTGGACAGGGTGAACAATCAGCCCCAGCATTTT,CASRLDRVNNQPQHF,TRBD1,NA,TRBJ1-5,TRBV6-1
TGTGCCAGTAGCCACCCCCGAGGACAGAAGAACACAGATACGCAGTATTTT,CASSHPRGQKNTDTQYF,NA,few,TRBJ2-3,TRBV19
TGCAGTGCTAGACCGACTAGCCAGACCGGGGAGCTGTTTTTT,CSARPTSQTGELFF,TRBD2,NA,TRBJ2-2,TRBV20-1
TGTGCCAGCAGTTCTCGGACCGTGACGAAACTGTTTTTT,CASSSRTVTKLFF,NA,few,TRBJ1-4,TRBV12-3/TRBV12-4